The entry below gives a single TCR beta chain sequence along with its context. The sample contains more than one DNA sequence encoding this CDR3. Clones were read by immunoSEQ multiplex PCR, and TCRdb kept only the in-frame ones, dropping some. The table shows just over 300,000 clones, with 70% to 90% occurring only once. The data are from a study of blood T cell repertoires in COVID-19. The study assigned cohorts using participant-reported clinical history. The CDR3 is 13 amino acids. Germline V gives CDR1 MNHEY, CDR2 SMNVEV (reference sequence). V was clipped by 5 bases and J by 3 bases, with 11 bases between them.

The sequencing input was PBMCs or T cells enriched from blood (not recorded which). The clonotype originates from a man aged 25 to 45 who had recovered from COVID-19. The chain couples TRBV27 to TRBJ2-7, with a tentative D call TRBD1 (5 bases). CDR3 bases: TGTGCCAGCAGTCCCGGACAAAGCTACGAGCAGTACTTC. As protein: CASSPGQSYEQYF.